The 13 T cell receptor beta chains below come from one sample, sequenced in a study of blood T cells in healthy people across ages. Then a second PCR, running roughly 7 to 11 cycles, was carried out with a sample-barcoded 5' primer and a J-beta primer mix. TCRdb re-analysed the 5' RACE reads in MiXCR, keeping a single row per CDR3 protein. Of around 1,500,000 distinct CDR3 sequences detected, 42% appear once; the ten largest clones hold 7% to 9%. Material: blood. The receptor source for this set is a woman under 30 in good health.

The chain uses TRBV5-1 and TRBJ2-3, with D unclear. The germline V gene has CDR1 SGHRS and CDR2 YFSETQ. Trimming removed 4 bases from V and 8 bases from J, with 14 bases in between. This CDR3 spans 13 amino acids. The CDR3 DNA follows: TGCGCCAGCAGCCCCGAGAGACTTGGTACGCAGTATTTT. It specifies CASSPERLGTQYF.

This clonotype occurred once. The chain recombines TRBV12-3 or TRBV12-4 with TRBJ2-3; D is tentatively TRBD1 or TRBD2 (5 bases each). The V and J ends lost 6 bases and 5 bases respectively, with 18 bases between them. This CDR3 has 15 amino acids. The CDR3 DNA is TGTGCCAGCAGGGCCCGGGACCGGCCCGGAGATACGCAGTATTTT. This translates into CASRARDRPGDTQYF.

Here the CDR3 DNA reads TGTGCCAGCAGTGAACTCGGACAAAGGGAGACCCAGTACTTC. Its protein is CASSELGQRETQYF. V usage is TRBV25-1 and J usage is TRBJ2-4, with D possibly matching TRBD1 (5 bases). The DNA end favors TRBJ2-5, so the J call may be wrong. This CDR3 contains 14 residues. CDR1 and CDR2 (germline): MGHDK, SYGVNS.

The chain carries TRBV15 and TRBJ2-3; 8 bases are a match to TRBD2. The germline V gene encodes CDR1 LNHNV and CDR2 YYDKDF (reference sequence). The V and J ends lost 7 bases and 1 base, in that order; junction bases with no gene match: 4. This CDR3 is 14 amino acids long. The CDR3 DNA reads TGTGCCACCAATATCGGGGGGGGCACAGATACGCAGTATTTT. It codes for CATNIGGGTDTQYF.

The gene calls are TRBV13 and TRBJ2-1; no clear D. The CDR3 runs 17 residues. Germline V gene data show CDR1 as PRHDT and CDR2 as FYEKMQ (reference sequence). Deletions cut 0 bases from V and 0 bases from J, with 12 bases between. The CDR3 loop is CASSLGAAESSYNEQFF. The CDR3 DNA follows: TGTGCCAGCAGCTTAGGGGCGGCGGAAAGCTCCTACAATGAGCAGTTCTTC.

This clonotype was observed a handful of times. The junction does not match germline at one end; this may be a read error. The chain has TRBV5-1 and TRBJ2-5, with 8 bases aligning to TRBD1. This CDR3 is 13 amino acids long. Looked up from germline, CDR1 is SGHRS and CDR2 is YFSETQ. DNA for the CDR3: TGTGCCAGCAGTTCTACAGGGGGAGAGACCCAGTACTTC. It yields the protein CASSSTGGETQYF.

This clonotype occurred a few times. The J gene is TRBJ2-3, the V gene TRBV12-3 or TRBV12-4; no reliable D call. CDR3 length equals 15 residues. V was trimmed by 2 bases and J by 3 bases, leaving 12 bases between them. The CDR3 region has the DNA TGTGCCAGCAGTTTAAGGGCCACCCCGACAGATACGCAGTATTTT. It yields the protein CASSLRATPTDTQYF.

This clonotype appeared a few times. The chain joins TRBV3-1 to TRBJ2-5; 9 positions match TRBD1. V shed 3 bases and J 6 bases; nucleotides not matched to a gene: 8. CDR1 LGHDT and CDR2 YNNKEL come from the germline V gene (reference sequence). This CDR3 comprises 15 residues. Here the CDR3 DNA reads TGTGCCAGCAGCCATGCCGGACAGGGGACGAAGACCCAGTACTTC. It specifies CASSHAGQGTKTQYF.

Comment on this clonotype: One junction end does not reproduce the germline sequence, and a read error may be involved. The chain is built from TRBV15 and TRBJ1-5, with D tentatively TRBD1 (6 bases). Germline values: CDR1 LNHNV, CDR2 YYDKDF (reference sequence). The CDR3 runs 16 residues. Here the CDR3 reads CATSRAGQSLNQPRHF. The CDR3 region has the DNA TGTGCCACCAGCAGGGCCGGACAGAGCTTGAATCAGCCCCGGCATTTT.

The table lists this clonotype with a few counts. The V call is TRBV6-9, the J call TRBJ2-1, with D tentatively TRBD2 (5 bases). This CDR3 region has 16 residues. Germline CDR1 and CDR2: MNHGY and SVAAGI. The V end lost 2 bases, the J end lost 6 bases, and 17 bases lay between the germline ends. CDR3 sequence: CASSYLRDPGGNEQFF. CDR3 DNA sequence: TGTGCCAGCAGTTATCTGAGGGATCCAGGAGGCAATGAGCAGTTCTTC.

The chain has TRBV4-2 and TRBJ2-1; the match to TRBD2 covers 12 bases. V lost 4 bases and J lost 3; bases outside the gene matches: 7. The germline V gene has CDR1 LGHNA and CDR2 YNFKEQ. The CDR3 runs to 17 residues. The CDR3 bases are TGTGCCAGCAGCCCCTCTAGCGGGAGGGCCGTCTACAATGAGCAGTTCTTC. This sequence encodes CASSPSSGRAVYNEQFF.

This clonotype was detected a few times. CDR3 protein: CASSSQGTQETQYF. In DNA, the CDR3 is TGTGCCAGCAGCTCACAGGGGACTCAAGAGACCCAGTACTTC. V and J are TRBV7-8 and TRBJ2-5; a weak D match, TRBD1 (7 bases). Germline CDR1 SGHVS, CDR2 FQNEAQ. The CDR3 loop spans 14 amino acids. The V gene lost 4 bases and the J gene lost 2 bases, with 11 bases spanning the gap.

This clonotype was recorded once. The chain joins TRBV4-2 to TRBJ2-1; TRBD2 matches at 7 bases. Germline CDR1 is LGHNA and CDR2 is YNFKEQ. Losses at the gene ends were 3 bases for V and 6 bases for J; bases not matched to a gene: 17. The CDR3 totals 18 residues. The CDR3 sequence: CASSHVIPTRGRFNEQFF. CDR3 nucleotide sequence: TGTGCCAGCAGCCATGTAATACCGACTCGCGGGAGATTCAATGAGCAGTTCTTC.